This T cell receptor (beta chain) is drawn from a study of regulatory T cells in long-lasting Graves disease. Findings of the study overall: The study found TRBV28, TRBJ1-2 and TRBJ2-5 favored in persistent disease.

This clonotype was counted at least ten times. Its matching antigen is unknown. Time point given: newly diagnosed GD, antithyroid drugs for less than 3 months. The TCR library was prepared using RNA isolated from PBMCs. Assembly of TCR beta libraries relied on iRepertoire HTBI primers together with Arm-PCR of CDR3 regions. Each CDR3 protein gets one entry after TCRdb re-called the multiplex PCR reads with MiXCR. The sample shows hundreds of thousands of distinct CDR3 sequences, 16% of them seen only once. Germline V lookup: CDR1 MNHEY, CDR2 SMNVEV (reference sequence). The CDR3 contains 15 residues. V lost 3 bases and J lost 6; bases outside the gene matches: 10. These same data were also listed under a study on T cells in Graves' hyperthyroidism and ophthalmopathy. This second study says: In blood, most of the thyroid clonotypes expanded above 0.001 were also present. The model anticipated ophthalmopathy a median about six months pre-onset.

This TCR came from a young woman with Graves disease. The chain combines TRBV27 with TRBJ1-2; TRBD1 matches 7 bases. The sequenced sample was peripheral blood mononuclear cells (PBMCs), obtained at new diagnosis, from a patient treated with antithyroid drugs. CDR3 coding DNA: TGTGCCAGCAGTTTCTCCGGGACAGCAGGGGATGGCTACACCTTC. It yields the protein CASSFSGTAGDGYTF.